These 29 T cell receptor beta chains came from one sample sequenced in a study of cytomegalovirus exposure and HLA in healthy donors. With 60 Vbeta and 13 Jbeta primers, the PCR was carried out. Data came from immunoSEQ multiplex PCR; TCRdb stores just in-frame clones and leaves some out. Of 140,000 to 150,000 clones listed, 76% were seen once; the top ten hold 1.5% to 2%. Material: PBMCs. Receptors originate from a woman aged 40 to 49 in good health and CMV-seronegative.

Only a few counts were recorded for this clone. The J gene is TRBJ1-1, the V gene TRBV2; D is unresolved. Trimming removed 0 bases at V and 1 base at J, with 12 bases between. CDR3 length: 16 amino acids. Germline values: CDR1 SNHLY, CDR2 FYNNEI. CDR3 sequence reads: CASSEAMGSPNTEAFF. The CDR3 DNA follows: TGTGCCAGCAGTGAAGCAATGGGCAGCCCGAACACTGAAGCTTTCTTT.

This clone was seen a few times. The CDR3 DNA is TGCGCCAGCAGCTTGCTCAGCGGCACAGATACGCAGTATTTT. Translated, it gives CASSLLSGTDTQYF. The chain joins TRBV5-1 to TRBJ2-3, with D unresolved. This CDR3 has 14 amino acids. V lost 1 base and J 1 base, leaving 7 bases between the germline ends. CDR1 SGHRS and CDR2 YFSETQ come from the germline V gene.

CDR3 DNA: TGTGCCAGCAGCGTCGCTGGGACTTCCGGGGAGCTGTTTTTT. Its protein product is CASSVAGTSGELFF. The chain joins TRBV9 to TRBJ2-2; D is perhaps TRBD2 (6 bases). Trimming cost V 2 bases and J 6 bases, with 11 bases left between them. This CDR3 region has 14 residues. From germline, CDR1 is SGDLS and CDR2 YYNGEE. Full variable domain (remainder filled in from reference TRBV9 and TRBJ2-2): DSGVTQTPKHLITATGQRVTLRCSPRSGDLSVYWYQQSLDQGLQFLIQYYNGEERAKGNILERFSAQQFPDLHSELNLSSLELGDSALYFCASSVAGTSGELFFGEGSRLTVL.

This clone was seen only a few times. This rearrangement joins TRBV4-1 to TRBJ1-1; the match to TRBD1 covers 8 bases. This CDR3 contains 13 residues. With V trimmed by 4 bases and J by 5 bases, 3 bases remained unmatched. Per germline, CDR1 MGHRA and CDR2 YSYEKL. The CDR3 protein is CASSRQGWTEAFF. Written as DNA, the CDR3 is TGCGCCAGCAGCCGACAGGGGTGGACTGAAGCTTTCTTT.

This clone was detected only a few times. The chain joins TRBV4-1 to TRBJ2-5; 9 positions match TRBD1. The J segment lost 5 bases and the V segment lost 0 bases, leaving 7 bases of the junction unmatched. The CDR3 runs to 16 residues. CDR1 is MGHRA, CDR2 YSYEKL, per germline. The CDR3 coding sequence is TGCGCCAGCAGCCAAGATCCGGGACAGGGAGGGGAGACCCAGTACTTC. It specifies CASSQDPGQGGETQYF.

The V call is TRBV9, the J call TRBJ2-6; TRBD1 might be the D (5 bases). The V gene lost 4 bases and the J gene lost 1 base, with 9 bases spanning the gap. The CDR3 covers 15 residues. The V gene's germline CDR1 is SGDLS and CDR2 YYNGEE. This chain's CDR3 is CASSTAGSGANVLTF. DNA for the CDR3: TGTGCCAGCAGCACCGCAGGGTCTGGGGCCAACGTCCTGACTTTC.

This rearrangement joins TRBV11-2 to TRBJ2-5; 9 bases match TRBD1. V was pared by 3 bases and J by 3 bases, with 5 bases of the junction left unmatched. The CDR3 loop spans 15 amino acids. Per the germline V gene, CDR1 is SGHAT and CDR2 is FQNNGV. CDR3 region: CASSLGGQGEETQYF. For the CDR3, the DNA is TGTGCCAGCAGCTTGGGGGGACAGGGAGAAGAGACCCAGTACTTC.

About this clone: Different DNA sequences within this sample yield the same CDR3. V is TRBV18 and J is TRBJ1-2, with 7 nucleotides matching TRBD1. The germline V gene has CDR1 KGHSH and CDR2 LQKENI. Unmatched junction bases numbered 0, after V lost 2 bases and J lost 6 bases. The CDR3 extends over 12 amino acids. Written as DNA, the CDR3 is TGTGCCAGCTCACCAACAGGGGATGGCTACACCTTC. The encoded protein is CASSPTGDGYTF. Combining the CDR3 with reference TRBV18 and TRBJ1-2 gives the whole variable domain NAGVMQNPRHLVRRRGQEARLRCSPMKGHSHVYWYRQLPEEGLKFMVYLQKENIIDESGMPKERFSAEFPKEGPSILRIQQVVRGDSAAYFCASSPTGDGYTFGSGTRLTVV.

The V and J genes are TRBV2 and TRBJ2-3, with 8 bases identical to TRBD2. Losses at the gene ends were 7 bases for V and 5 bases for J; bases not matched to a gene: 14. The germline CDR1 and CDR2 sequences are SNHLY and FYNNEI. CDR3 size: 16 residues. The DNA of the CDR3 is TGTGCCAGCATCCGGGAGGCGGGGGCGGGGGGAGATACGCAGTATTTT. This codes for CASIREAGAGGDTQYF.

This chain connects TRBV4-1 to TRBJ1-1; perhaps TRBD1 as D (5 bases). This CDR3 has 13 amino acids. Germline V CDR1 and CDR2: MGHRA, YSYEKL. With 5 bases removed from V and 4 bases from J, the gap between germline ends came to 11 bases. CDR3 region: CASSGPGGTEAFF. The CDR3 region has the DNA TGCGCCAGCAGCGGCCCCGGGGGCACTGAAGCTTTCTTT.

Only one count was recorded for this clone. The V call is TRBV7-9, the J call TRBJ1-2, with no clear D. From germline, CDR1 is SEHNR and CDR2 FQNEAQ (reference sequence). The germline V and J ends were trimmed by 5 bases and 7 bases, with 23 bases remaining between them. The CDR3 has 16 residues. CDR3 nucleotides: TGTGCCAGCAGCCCAGGTCCCGGGAATGACATCGGTGGCTACACCTTC. Translation gives CASSPGPGNDIGGYTF.

The chain uses TRBV5-6 and TRBJ2-5; TRBD2 agrees at 14 bases. The CDR3 is 17 residues long. The germline CDR1 and CDR2 sequences are SGHDT and YYEEEE. Trimming took 3 bases from V and 2 from J; bases not matched to a gene: 6. The chain's CDR3 is CASSSGTSGGTQETQYF. CDR3 coding DNA: TGTGCCAGCAGCTCAGGGACTAGCGGGGGCACTCAAGAGACCCAGTACTTC. The full variable domain, with the rest looked up from reference TRBV5-6 and TRBJ2-5, is DAGVTQSPTHLIKTRGQQVTLRCSPKSGHDTVSWYQQALGQGPQFIFQYYEEEERQRGNFPDRFSGHQFPNYSSELNVNALLLGDSALYLCASSSGTSGGTQETQYFGPGTRLLVL.

This clone showed up just a few times. The chain has TRBV2 and TRBJ1-1; no definite D call. In germline, CDR1 is SNHLY, CDR2 FYNNEI. This CDR3 is 12 amino acids long. Between the trimmed V and J ends, which lost 6 bases and 6 bases, there was a span of 11 bases. CDR3 coding DNA: TGTGCCAGCAGCTTAGTAATTCCTGAAGCTTTCTTT. Residues: CASSLVIPEAFF.

V usage is TRBV7-8 and J usage is TRBJ2-7, with 7 bases that match TRBD1. Per the germline V gene, CDR1 is SGHVS and CDR2 is FQNEAQ. With 0 bases clipped from V and 6 bases from J, the junction kept 11 bases outside the gene matches. The CDR3 extends over 16 amino acids. This CDR3 reads CASSLAQRTGPREQYF. CDR3 sequence (DNA): TGTGCCAGCAGCTTAGCGCAGAGGACAGGTCCCCGCGAGCAGTACTTC.

As for this clone: Its ends do not fully match the called genes, so a read error is possible. The chain has TRBV2 and TRBJ2-7, with D tentatively TRBD2 (6 bases). The CDR3 has 15 amino acids. Per the germline V gene, CDR1 is SNHLY and CDR2 is FYNNEI. This CDR3 is CASTLGLVSSYEQCF. The CDR3 bases are TGTGCCAGCACCCTGGGACTGGTGAGCTCCTACGAGCAGTGCTTC.

The V gene is TRBV7-9, the J gene TRBJ1-5; the D gene is possibly TRBD1 (5 bases). Germline loops: CDR1 SEHNR, CDR2 FQNEAQ (reference sequence). The V end lost 5 bases, the J end lost 4 bases, and 12 bases lay between the germline ends. The CDR3 has 14 amino acids. The CDR3 nucleotides are TGTGCCAGCAGCCGCGGGGGAGCAAATCAGCCCCAGCATTTT. This codes for CASSRGGANQPQHF.

The J gene is TRBJ1-3, the V gene TRBV5-1; possible D gene TRBD1, 5 bases. The CDR3 has 14 amino acids. Germline V gene sequence: CDR1 SGHRS, CDR2 YFSETQ. The ends were cut back, 8 bases at V and 0 bases at J, with 12 bases in the middle. CDR3 coding DNA: TGCGCCAGTCGATGGGGGGACTCTGGAAACACCATATATTTT. Translating gives CASRWGDSGNTIYF.

The chain links TRBV5-1 to TRBJ2-3; 7 bases line up with TRBD2. The CDR3 consists of 15 residues. V lost 2 bases, J lost 3 bases, and 6 bases stayed unmatched. Germline CDR1 is SGHRS and CDR2 is YFSETQ. This CDR3 is CASSLSGIRTDTQYF. The DNA of the CDR3 is TGCGCCAGCAGCTTAAGCGGGATAAGAACAGATACGCAGTATTTT.

The chain combines TRBV6-5 with TRBJ2-7; TRBD2 aligns across 11 bases. Germline V CDR1 and CDR2: MNHEY, SVGAGI. The CDR3 is 15 amino acids. The V and J ends lost 5 bases and 3 bases, in that order; junction bases with no gene match: 6. DNA of the CDR3: TGTGCCAGCAGTAACCTAGCGGGAGGCAGCTACGAGCAGTACTTC. Translation: CASSNLAGGSYEQYF.

This clone was counted only a few times. The V call is TRBV7-9, the J call TRBJ2-2; 8 bases agree with TRBD2. V dropped 5 bases and J dropped 4; count of bases not matched to a gene: 12. Germline assignment: CDR1 SEHNR and CDR2 FQNEAQ (reference sequence). This CDR3 comprises 17 residues. The chain's CDR3 is CASSPRGGGGLTGELFF. The CDR3 DNA follows: TGTGCCAGCAGCCCACGCGGGGGCGGGGGGCTCACCGGGGAGCTGTTTTTT.

This chain links TRBV6-1 with TRBJ1-5, with D maybe TRBD1 (5 bases). CDR1 is MNHNS and CDR2 is SASEGT in the germline V gene. Trimming left V 5 bases short and J 10 bases short, with 21 bases between. The CDR3 extends over 15 amino acids. CDR3 protein: CASSLDTLGWNPQHF. CDR3 nucleotide sequence: TGTGCCAGCAGTTTGGACACCCTGGGTTGGAACCCCCAGCATTTT.

This clone is judged medium-sized. The gene calls are TRBV7-9 and TRBJ1-1; possible D gene TRBD1, 5 bases. Germline V gene data show CDR1 as SEHNR and CDR2 as FQNEAQ (reference sequence). The germline V and J ends were trimmed by 3 bases and 10 bases, with 24 bases remaining between them. This CDR3 has 16 amino acids. The chain's CDR3 is CASSFQGARAGLRAFF. The CDR3 DNA is TGTGCCAGCAGCTTTCAAGGGGCACGGGCGGGGTTGAGAGCTTTCTTT.

This chain connects TRBV5-4 to TRBJ1-2; D uncertain. Trimming cost V 1 base and J 8 bases, with 12 bases left between them. The germline V gene has CDR1 SGHNT and CDR2 YYREEE (reference sequence). CDR3 length equals 13 residues. CDR3 sequence: CASSLLVGRGYTF. CDR3 coding DNA: TGTGCCAGCAGCTTGTTGGTAGGGAGGGGCTACACCTTC.

The rearrangement joins TRBV4-1 to TRBJ1-5, with D uncertain. CDR1 and CDR2 (germline): MGHRA, YSYEKL. This CDR3 spans 15 amino acids. Trimming took off 1 base at V and 1 base at J, with 8 bases between the two ends. The CDR3 DNA reads TGCGCCAGCAGCCAAGGAGGGAACAGCAATCAGCCCCAGCATTTT. Protein: CASSQGGNSNQPQHF.

The chain joins TRBV5-1 to TRBJ2-4, with D perhaps TRBD2 (5 bases). V shed 4 bases and J shed 8 bases, with 13 bases lying between them. Germline V gene sequence: CDR1 SGHRS, CDR2 YFSETQ. This CDR3 has 13 residues. The CDR3 nucleotides are TGCGCCAGCAGCCCCCGAGCGGAGGACATTCAGTACTTC. As protein: CASSPRAEDIQYF.

The rearrangement uses TRBV11-1 and TRBJ2-2; D uncertain. This CDR3 contains 13 residues. V lost 3 bases, J lost 1 base, and 3 bases lay in between. Germline CDR1 is SGHAT and CDR2 is FQDESV (reference sequence). The CDR3 DNA reads TGTGCCAGCAGCTTCGTGAACACCGGGGAGCTGTTTTTT. The encoded protein is CASSFVNTGELFF.

The chain is built from TRBV9 and TRBJ2-5; D perhaps matches TRBD1 (6 bases). The J call may be faulty, since TRBJ2-7 better matches the DNA end. This CDR3 contains 15 residues. The germline gives CDR1 SGDLS, CDR2 YYNGEE. DNA of the CDR3: TGTGCCAGCAGCCCACAACAGGGTCCCATCTACGAGCAGTACTTC. Its protein product is CASSPQQGPIYEQYF.

Turning to this clone: One end of the junction fails to match germline, which may point to a read error. V is TRBV15 and J is TRBJ2-3, with D possibly matching TRBD2 (6 bases). Per germline, CDR1 LNHNV and CDR2 YYDKDF (reference sequence). The CDR3 is 15 residues long. CDR3 sequence reads: CATSRGGELGDPQYF. CDR3 nucleotides: TGTGCCACCAGCAGAGGGGGGGAACTAGGAGATCCGCAGTATTTT.

This clone was counted only a few times. The chain joins TRBV30 to TRBJ2-1; D is uncertain. With 2 bases removed from V and 8 bases from J, the gap between germline ends came to 4 bases. The germline V gene has CDR1 GTSNPN and CDR2 SVGIG (reference sequence). The CDR3 loop spans 10 amino acids. The CDR3 coding sequence is TGTGCCTGGAGTCTCTATGAGCAGTTCTTC. Protein product: CAWSLYEQFF.